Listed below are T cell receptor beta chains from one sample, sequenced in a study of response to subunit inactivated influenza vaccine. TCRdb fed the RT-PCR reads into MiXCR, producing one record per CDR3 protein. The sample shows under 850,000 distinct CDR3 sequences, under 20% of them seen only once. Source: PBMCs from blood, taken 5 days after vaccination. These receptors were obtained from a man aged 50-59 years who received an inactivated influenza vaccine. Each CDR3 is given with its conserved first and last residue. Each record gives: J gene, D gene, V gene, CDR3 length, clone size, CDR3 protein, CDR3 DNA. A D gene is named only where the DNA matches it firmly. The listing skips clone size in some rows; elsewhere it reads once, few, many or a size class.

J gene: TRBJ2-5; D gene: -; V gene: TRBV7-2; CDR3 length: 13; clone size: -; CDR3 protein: CASSFKPGETQYF; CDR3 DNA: TGTGCCAGCAGCTTCAAACCAGGAGAGACCCAGTACTTC
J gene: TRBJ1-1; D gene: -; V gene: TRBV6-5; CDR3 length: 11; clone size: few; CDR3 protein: CASTGHTEAFF; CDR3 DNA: TGTGCCAGCACCGGGCACACTGAAGCTTTCTTT
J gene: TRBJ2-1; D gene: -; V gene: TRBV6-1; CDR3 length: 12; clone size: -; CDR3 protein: CASRGDLFEQFF; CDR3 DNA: TGTGCCAGCAGAGGGGACCTTTTTGAGCAGTTCTTC
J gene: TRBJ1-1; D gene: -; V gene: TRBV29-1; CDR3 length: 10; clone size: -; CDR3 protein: CSAGGVEAFF; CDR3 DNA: TGCAGCGCTGGAGGGGTTGAAGCTTTCTTT
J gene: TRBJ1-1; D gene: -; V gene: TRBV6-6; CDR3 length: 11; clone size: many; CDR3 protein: CASTSYRGTFF; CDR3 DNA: TGTGCCAGCACATCGTACCGGGGAACTTTCTTT
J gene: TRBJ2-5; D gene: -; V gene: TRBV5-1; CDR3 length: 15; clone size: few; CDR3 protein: CASSWRLGTQETQYF; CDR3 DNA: TGCGCCAGCAGCTGGAGACTCGGAACCCAAGAGACCCAGTACTTC
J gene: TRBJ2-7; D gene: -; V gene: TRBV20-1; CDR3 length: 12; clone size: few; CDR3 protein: CSARDLLAEQYF; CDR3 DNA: TGCAGTGCTAGAGATCTTCTAGCGGAGCAGTACTTC
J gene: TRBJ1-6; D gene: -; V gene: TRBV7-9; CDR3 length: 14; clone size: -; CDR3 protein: CASSNGQPNSPLHF; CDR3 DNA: TGTGCCAGCAGCAACGGACAGCCCAATTCACCCCTCCACTTT
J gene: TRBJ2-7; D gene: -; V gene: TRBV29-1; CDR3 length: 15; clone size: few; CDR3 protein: CSVVGGLPSSYEQYF; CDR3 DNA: TGCAGCGTTGTGGGGGGACTTCCGAGCTCCTACGAGCAGTACTTC
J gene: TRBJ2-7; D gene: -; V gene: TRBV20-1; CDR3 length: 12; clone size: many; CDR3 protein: CSATRDLYEQYF; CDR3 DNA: TGCAGTGCCACCCGGGACCTTTACGAGCAGTACTTC
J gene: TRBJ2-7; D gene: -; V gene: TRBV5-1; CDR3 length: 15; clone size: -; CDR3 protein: CASSLGAGRLSEQYF; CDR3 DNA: TGCGCCAGCAGCTTGGGGGCAGGAAGGCTCTCCGAGCAGTACTTC
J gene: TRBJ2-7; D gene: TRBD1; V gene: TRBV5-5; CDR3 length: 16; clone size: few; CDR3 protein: CASSSGWGTGAYEQYF; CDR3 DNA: TGTGCCAGCAGCTCGGGGTGGGGGACAGGGGCCTACGAGCAGTACTTC
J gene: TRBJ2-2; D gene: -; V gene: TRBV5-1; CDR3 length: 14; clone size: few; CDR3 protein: CASSLVDPTGELFF; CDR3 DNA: TGCGCCAGCAGTCTGGTGGATCCGACCGGGGAGCTGTTTTTT
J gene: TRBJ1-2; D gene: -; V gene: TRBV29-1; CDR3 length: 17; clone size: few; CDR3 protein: CSVRTGGGGSPIYGYTF; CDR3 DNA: TGCAGCGTCCGCACCGGGGGAGGGGGGTCTCCCATCTATGGCTACACCTTC
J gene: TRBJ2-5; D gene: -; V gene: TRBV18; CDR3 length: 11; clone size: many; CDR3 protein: CASSHQETQYF; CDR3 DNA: TGTGCCAGCAGTCACCAAGAGACCCAGTACTTC
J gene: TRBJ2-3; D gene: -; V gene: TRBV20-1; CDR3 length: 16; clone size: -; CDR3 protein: CSATYRAGFSTDTQYF; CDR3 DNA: TGCAGTGCTACCTACCGGGCGGGCTTTAGCACAGATACGCAGTATTTT
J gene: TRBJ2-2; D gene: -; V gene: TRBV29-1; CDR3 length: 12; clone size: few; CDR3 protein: CSVVFWSGELFF; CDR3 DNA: TGCAGCGTTGTGTTTTGGTCCGGGGAGCTGTTTTTT
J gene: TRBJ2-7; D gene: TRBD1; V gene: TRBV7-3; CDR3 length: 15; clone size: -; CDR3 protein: CASSLLPGQGYEQYF; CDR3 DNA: TGTGCCAGCAGCTTATTACCGGGACAGGGTTACGAGCAGTACTTC
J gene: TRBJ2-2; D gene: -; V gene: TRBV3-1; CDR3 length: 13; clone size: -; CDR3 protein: CASSQVSSGELFF; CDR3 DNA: TGTGCCAGCAGCCAAGTCAGTTCGGGGGAGCTGTTTTTT
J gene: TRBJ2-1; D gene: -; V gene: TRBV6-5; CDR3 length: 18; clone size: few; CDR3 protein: CASSYSRDNPGIYNEQFF; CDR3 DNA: TGTGCCAGCAGTTACTCGAGAGATAACCCTGGCATCTACAATGAGCAGTTCTTC
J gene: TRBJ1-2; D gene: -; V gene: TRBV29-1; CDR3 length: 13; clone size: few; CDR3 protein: CSVLGGHGYGYTF; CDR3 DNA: TGCAGCGTTTTAGGGGGGCATGGCTATGGCTACACCTTC
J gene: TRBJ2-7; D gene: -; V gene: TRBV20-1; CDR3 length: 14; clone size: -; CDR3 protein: CSAEGRGTAYEQYF; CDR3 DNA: TGCAGTGCTGAAGGAAGGGGAACTGCCTACGAGCAGTACTTC
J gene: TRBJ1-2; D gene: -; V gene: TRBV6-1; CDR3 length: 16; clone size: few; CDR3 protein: CASTLRAVVESYGYTF; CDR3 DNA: TGTGCCAGCACCCTACGGGCCGTGGTGGAGAGTTATGGCTACACCTTC
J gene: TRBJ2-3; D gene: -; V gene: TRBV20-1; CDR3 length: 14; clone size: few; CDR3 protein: CSARERPPPDTQYF; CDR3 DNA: TGCAGTGCTAGAGAACGTCCCCCCCCCGATACGCAGTATTTT
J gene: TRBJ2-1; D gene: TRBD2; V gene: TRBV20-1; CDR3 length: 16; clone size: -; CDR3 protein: CSAETSGFLLYNEQFF; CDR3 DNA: TGCAGTGCTGAGACTAGCGGGTTCCTCCTATACAATGAGCAGTTCTTC
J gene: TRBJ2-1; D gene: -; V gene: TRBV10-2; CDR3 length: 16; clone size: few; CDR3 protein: CASSESLGGPYNEQFF; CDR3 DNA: TGCGCCAGCAGTGAATCATTGGGGGGCCCCTACAATGAGCAGTTCTTC
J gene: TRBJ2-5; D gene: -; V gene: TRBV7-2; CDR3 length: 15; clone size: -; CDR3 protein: CASSLFSTREETQYF; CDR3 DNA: TGTGCCAGCAGCTTATTCTCGACGAGAGAAGAGACCCAGTACTTC
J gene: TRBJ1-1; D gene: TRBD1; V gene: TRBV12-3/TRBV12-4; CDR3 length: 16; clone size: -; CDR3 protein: CASRTGTGVLGTEAFF; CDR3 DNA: TGTGCCAGCAGGACCGGGACAGGGGTCTTGGGCACTGAAGCTTTCTTT
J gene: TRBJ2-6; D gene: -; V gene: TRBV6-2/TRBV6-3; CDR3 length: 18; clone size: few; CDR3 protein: CASSPPGAVSSGANVLTF; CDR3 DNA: TGTGCCAGCAGCCCCCCCGGGGCCGTCAGCTCTGGGGCCAACGTCCTGACTTTC
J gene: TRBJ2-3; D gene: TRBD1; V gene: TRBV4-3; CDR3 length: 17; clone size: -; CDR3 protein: CASSQDWRTGGTDTQYF; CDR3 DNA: TGCGCCAGCAGCCAAGATTGGCGGACAGGCGGCACAGATACGCAGTATTTT
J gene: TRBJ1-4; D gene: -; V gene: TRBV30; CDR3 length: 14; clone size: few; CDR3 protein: CAWSAGLGDEKLFF; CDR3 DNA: TGTGCCTGGAGCGCAGGGTTGGGGGATGAAAAACTGTTTTTT
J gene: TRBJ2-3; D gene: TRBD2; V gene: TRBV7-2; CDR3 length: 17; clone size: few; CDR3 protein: CASSKQTGGFFADTQYF; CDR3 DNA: TGTGCCAGCAGCAAACAGACGGGAGGCTTCTTCGCAGATACGCAGTATTTT
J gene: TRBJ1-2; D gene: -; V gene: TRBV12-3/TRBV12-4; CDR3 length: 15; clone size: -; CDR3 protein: CASSLASDRIYGYTF; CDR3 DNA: TGTGCCAGCAGTTTAGCGTCTGATCGTATCTATGGCTACACCTTC
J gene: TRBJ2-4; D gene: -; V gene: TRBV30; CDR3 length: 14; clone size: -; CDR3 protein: CAWSVEVAKNIQYF; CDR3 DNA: TGTGCCTGGAGTGTAGAGGTAGCCAAAAACATTCAGTACTTC
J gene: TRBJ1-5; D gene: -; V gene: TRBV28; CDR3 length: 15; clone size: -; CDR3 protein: CASSLNEVRNQPQHF; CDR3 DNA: TGTGCCAGCAGTTTAAACGAGGTGCGGAATCAGCCCCAGCATTTT
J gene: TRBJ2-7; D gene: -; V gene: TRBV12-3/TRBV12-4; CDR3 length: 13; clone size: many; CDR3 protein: CASSLMSSYEQYF; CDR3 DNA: TGTGCCAGCAGTTTAATGAGCTCCTACGAGCAGTACTTC
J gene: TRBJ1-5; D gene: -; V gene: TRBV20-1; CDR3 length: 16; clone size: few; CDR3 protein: CSVARHPNLKNQPQHF; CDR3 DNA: TGCAGTGTTGCGAGACACCCAAATCTGAAGAATCAGCCCCAGCATTTT
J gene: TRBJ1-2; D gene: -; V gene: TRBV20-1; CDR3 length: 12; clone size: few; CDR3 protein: CSARESAYGYTF; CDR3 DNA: TGCAGTGCTAGAGAGTCGGCCTATGGCTACACCTTC
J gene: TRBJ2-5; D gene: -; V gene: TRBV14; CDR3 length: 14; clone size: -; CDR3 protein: CASSQGWNVETQYF; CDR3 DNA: TGTGCCAGCAGCCAAGGGTGGAATGTGGAGACCCAGTACTTC
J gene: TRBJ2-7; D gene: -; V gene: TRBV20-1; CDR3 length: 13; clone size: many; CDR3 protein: CSARRDNSYEQYF; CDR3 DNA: TGCAGTGCTAGGAGGGACAACTCCTACGAGCAGTACTTC
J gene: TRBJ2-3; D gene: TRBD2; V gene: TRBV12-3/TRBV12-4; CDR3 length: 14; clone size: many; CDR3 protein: CASSLSGGGDTQYF; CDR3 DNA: TGTGCCAGCAGCTTGTCCGGGGGGGGAGATACGCAGTATTTT